The clone carrying this T cell receptor (beta chain) has more than one count but fewer than ten. The sample originates from a study of beta chain features in type 1 diabetes. The CDR3 length is 13 residues. Per germline, CDR1 KGHSH and CDR2 LQKENI. Trimming stripped 2 bases from V and 3 bases from J, with 8 bases between. All of the isolated RNA was reverse transcribed, so expressed TCRB transcripts were sequenced. Produced via immunoSEQ multiplex PCR; TCRdb's table is partial and in-frame only. This sample has fewer than 900,000 clones, with roughly 17% found just once. The source of this sequence is a woman in her late teens or twenties in good health. The V call is TRBV18, the J call TRBJ2-7; perhaps TRBD1 as D (6 bases). What was sequenced was naive CD4+ T cells from blood. The DNA of the CDR3 is TGTGCCAGCTCACCAGCAGGGGACTACGAGCAGTACTTC. Protein sequence: CASSPAGDYEQYF.